This T cell receptor (beta chain) was identified in a study of tumor and adjacent non-tumor tissue in lung cancer (dated 2018 in TCRdb). At the level of the whole study: By cancer type, the cohort comprised 12 adenocarcinoma patients, 2 squamous cell carcinoma patients and 1 small cell lung cancer patient. The approximately 15 patients were aged 31 to 76 years, included ten or so men and 5 women, and had TNM stage I to III disease. For each patient, one tumor sample and one normal lung sample were taken, giving under 35 paired specimens that underwent TCRbeta CDR3 sequencing. Sequencing produced 130 million or so productive TCRbeta reads in total, an average of about 3.8 million reads per sample. The study compared bulk TCRbeta repertoires from lung tumor tissue and matched distant non-tumor lung tissue of under 16 lung cancer patients. Results and caveats for the whole study, not just this receptor: Tumor tissue showed significantly greater TCR diversity (inverse Simpson) than normal lung tissue (approximately 400 vs 170, P = 0.0075, Mann-Whitney U test). Neither the sequencing platform nor unique molecular identifiers are named or mentioned anywhere in the methods. The top 100 clones made up a significantly larger cumulative share of the repertoire in normal lung than in tumor tissue. With only about 16 patients in the cohort, the authors noted that larger samples and more detailed clinical data are needed. TCR diversity was significantly higher in younger patients, and greater tumor TCR diversity was associated with shorter overall survival and shorter disease-free survival. Peripheral blood was not sequenced, so blood TCRbeta repertoires in these lung cancer patients were not examined.

RNA was isolated from bulk unsorted tissue, and RNA quality was assessed with a NanoDrop ND-1000 and an Agilent 2100. The donors were newly diagnosed lung cancer patients admitted for thoracic surgery in China from August to November 2014 who had not received prior chemotherapy. Anyone who had undergone radiotherapy or chemotherapy before, or who had another cancer at the same time, was left out of the study. Pieces of surgical tissue measuring about 1-2 cm3 were kept in RNAlater solution and stored at -80 degrees C until use. The CDR1 and CDR2 encoded by the germline V gene (reference sequence) are GTSNPN and SVGIG. Taken from cysteine to phenylalanine, the CDR3 has 12 residues. The CDR3 DNA has 36 bases and is translated from base 1. The V end loses 4 bases and the J end loses 6 bases, and a stretch of 9 bases separates them. The library relied on multiplex PCR. Sequencing was performed on an Illumina HiSeq 2500. TCRbeta libraries were constructed through three rounds of nested PCR with primers (Table S4) according to protocols adapted from ARM-PCR. Before sequencing, PCR products of 200-500 bp were cut from the gel and purified using the QIAquick gel extraction kit. The paper's data handling went like this. Trimmomatic was used to clean the reads, FLASH was used to merge the reads into complete CDR3 sequences, and MiTCR was used to assign the reads to V(D)J germline segments. Clonal diversity was computed as the inverse Simpson's index with VDJtools. In-frame sequences lacking a premature stop codon were counted as productive reads. TCRdb reanalyzed the raw reads on its own, using fastp at Q25 for trimming and MiXCR for clone calling, and kept in-frame beta chains. CDR3 protein sequences are deduplicated, and each keeps its most common genes and DNA. TCRdb's processing, not the study's, gives the V and J calls here. Recorded for this sample are approximately 86,000 distinct CDR3 sequences; roughly 72% of them occurred a single time. Around 9.5% of the sample is taken by the ten largest.

This clonotype was recorded many times. This receptor's antigen is unknown. Nothing much larger sits one base from this clone, and base qualities are not available. Sequenced material: lung tumor tissue. The receptor was derived from a woman in her 40s with non-small cell lung cancer. The rearranged segments are TRBV30 and TRBJ2-2; TRBD2 is a possible D gene, resting on 6 matching bases. The DNA sequence is TGTGCCTGGACTAGCGCCGCCGGGGAGCTGTTTTTT. The encoded protein is CAWTSAAGELFF.